Below, 8 T cell receptor beta chains from the same sample are listed, as sequenced in a study of T cells after yellow fever vaccination (dated by TCRdb to the late 2010s). Libraries were made using 5' RACE. The instrument was an Illumina NovaSeq 6000. TCRdb reprocessing: public reads trimmed at Q25 with fastp, clones called with MiXCR, in-frame beta chains kept. All rows with the same CDR3 protein become a single entry with the most common DNA and genes. In this sample the table shows 300,000 to 350,000 distinct CDR3 sequences, 3% to 4.5% of which occur a single time. 24% of the sample is taken by the ten largest. The treatment or condition label here, explained by the study, means: live attenuated yellow fever vaccine strain. The sample was PBMCs, taken 5 days after the yellow fever booster vaccination. The receptors shown here come from a man aged 18 to 30 who received the YFV17D yellow fever vaccine.

V is TRBV28 and J is TRBJ2-7, with TRBD1 as a possible D gene (6 bases). Germline values: CDR1 MDHEN, CDR2 SYDVKM. The CDR3 length is 13 residues. V was shortened by 5 bases and J by 3 bases, with 11 bases between the two germline ends. CDR3 in DNA: TGTGCCAGCAGTCACAGGGACATCTACGAGCAGTACGTC. It encodes CASSHRDIYEQYV.

This clonotype was seen a few times. This sequence joins TRBV5-6 and TRBJ2-6; TRBD2 matches at 8 bases. Trimming took 4 bases from V and 2 from J; bases not matched to a gene: 2. The CDR3 is made up of 15 amino acids. Germline V gene data show CDR1 as SGHDT and CDR2 as YYEEEE. CDR3 DNA: TGTGCCAGCAGCCAGACTAGCGCTGGGGCCAACGTCCTGACTTTC. Its translation is CASSQTSAGANVLTF.

There are many counts of this clonotype. The V gene is TRBV10-3, the J gene TRBJ1-2; D uncertain. V gave up 6 bases and J gave up 5 bases, with 22 bases separating them. Germline lookup yields CDR1 ENHRY and CDR2 SYGVKD. The CDR3 contains 16 residues. The CDR3 is CAISPVYAGGQYGYTF. CDR3 DNA sequence: TGTGCCATCAGCCCCGTATATGCAGGAGGGCAGTATGGCTACACCTTC.

This clonotype was observed a handful of times. This chain uses TRBV4-1 with TRBJ1-3, with D hard to call. The CDR3 is 14 residues long. CDR1 and CDR2 (germline): MGHRA, YSYEKL. Trimming removed 5 bases from V and 2 bases from J, with 10 bases in between. The CDR3 sequence is CASSSILTGNTIYF. The DNA for the CDR3 is TGCGCCAGCAGCTCGATTCTAACTGGAAACACCATATATTTT.

The chain carries TRBV19 and TRBJ1-2; 10 positions match TRBD1. Looked up from germline, CDR1 is LNHDA and CDR2 is SQIVND (reference sequence). The CDR3 sequence is 13 residues long. The ends lost 10 bases at V and 4 bases at J; junction bases unmatched: 6. In nucleotides, the CDR3 is TGTGCCACTGCGACAGGGGGCTTCTATGGCTACACCTTC. It specifies CATATGGFYGYTF.

This clonotype was observed a few times. This rearrangement joins TRBV10-3 to TRBJ2-3; perhaps TRBD1 as D (6 bases). The ends were cut back, 10 bases at V and 2 bases at J, with 16 bases in the middle. The CDR3 runs to 14 residues. Germline V gene lookup returns CDR1 ENHRY and CDR2 SYGVKD. The CDR3 DNA follows: TGTGCCACGGAAGAGGGACATCTCACAGATACGCAGTATTTT. It specifies CATEEGHLTDTQYF.

The table lists this clonotype with a few counts. The chain links TRBV4-3 to TRBJ2-1, with 9 bases fitting TRBD2. Germline loops: CDR1 LGHNA, CDR2 YSLEER. CDR3 length: 17 residues. V was clipped by 1 base and J by 1 base; unmatched bases: 5. CDR3: CASSQGVLAGSYNEQFF. As DNA, the CDR3 is TGCGCCAGCAGCCAAGGGGTCCTAGCGGGGTCCTACAATGAGCAGTTCTTC.

There are many counts of this clonotype. The V call is TRBV7-9, the J call TRBJ2-5, with D maybe TRBD2 (6 bases). CDR3 length equals 14 residues. Germline V gene sequence: CDR1 SEHNR, CDR2 FQNEAQ (reference sequence). V dropped 0 bases and J dropped 7 bases, with 12 bases sitting between them. CDR3 loop: CASSLAGLRGTQYF. The CDR3 DNA reads as TGTGCCAGCAGCTTAGCGGGACTCCGAGGGACCCAGTACTTC.